The T cell receptor (beta chain) under discussion was sequenced for a study of cytomegalovirus exposure and HLA in healthy donors. Primers for the PCR totalled 60 Vbeta and 13 Jbeta. TCRdb keeps only in-frame clones here, not all; method: immunoSEQ multiplex PCR. Seen here are some 170,000 clones, 72% observed once, and the top ten hold over 2%. Points from the study as a whole: Most TCR sequences were rare, but some public TCRs occurred in many donors.

The trim removed 5 bases at V and 6 bases at J, leaving 5 bases unmatched. CDR1 and CDR2 (germline): MNHNY, SVGAGI (reference sequence). CDR3 length: 14 amino acids. With respect to this clone: Its antigen is currently unknown.

The specimen sequenced was PBMCs. The source of this sequence is a human donor in good health. The V and J genes are TRBV6-6 and TRBJ2-3, with 10 bases matching TRBD1. The CDR3 DNA sequence: TGTGCCAGCAGTGCGGACAGGGGGAGGGATACGCAGTATTTT. It encodes CASSADRGRDTQYF.